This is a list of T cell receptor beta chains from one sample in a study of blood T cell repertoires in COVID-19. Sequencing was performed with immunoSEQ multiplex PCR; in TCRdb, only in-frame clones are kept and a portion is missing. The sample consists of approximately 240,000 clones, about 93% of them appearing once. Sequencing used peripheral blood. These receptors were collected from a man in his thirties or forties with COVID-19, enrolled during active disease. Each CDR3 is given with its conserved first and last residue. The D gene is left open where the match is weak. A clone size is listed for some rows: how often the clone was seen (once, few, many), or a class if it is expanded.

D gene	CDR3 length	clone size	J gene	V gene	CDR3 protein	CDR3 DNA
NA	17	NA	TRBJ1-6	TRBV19	CASTTRGAGANNSPLHF	TGTGCCAGTACCACCCGAGGGGCAGGGGCGAATAATTCACCCCTCCACTTT
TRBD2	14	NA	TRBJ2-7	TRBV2	CASTGRGASYEQYF	TGTGCCAGCACAGGGCGGGGGGCCTCCTACGAGCAGTACTTC
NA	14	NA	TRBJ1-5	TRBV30	CAWSPGGRNQPQHF	TGTGCCTGGAGCCCTGGGGGGAGGAATCAGCCCCAGCATTTT
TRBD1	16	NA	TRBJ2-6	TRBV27	CASSSTGGTGANVLTF	TGTGCCAGCAGTTCGACAGGGGGAACAGGGGCCAACGTCCTGACTTTC
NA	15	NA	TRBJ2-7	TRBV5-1	CASSGSLTGSYEQYF	TGCGCCAGCAGCGGGTCCCTTACAGGGTCCTACGAGCAGTACTTC
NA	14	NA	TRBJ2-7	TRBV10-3	CAISESYSGSEQYF	TGTGCCATCAGTGAGTCGTACAGCGGAAGTGAGCAGTACTTC
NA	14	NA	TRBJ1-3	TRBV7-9	CASRSGFSGNTIYF	TGTGCCAGCAGGAGCGGGTTCTCTGGAAACACCATATATTTT
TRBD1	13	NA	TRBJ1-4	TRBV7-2	CASSLEEGAKLFF	TGTGCCAGCAGCTTAGAGGAGGGGGCAAAACTGTTTTTT
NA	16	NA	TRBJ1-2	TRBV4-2	CASSQEGHQGGYGYTF	TGTGCCAGCAGCCAAGAGGGCCACCAAGGGGGCTATGGCTACACCTTC
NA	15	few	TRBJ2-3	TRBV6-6	CASSSPTNDRTTQYF	TGTGCCAGCAGCTCCCCCACTAACGACCGTACTACGCAGTATTTT
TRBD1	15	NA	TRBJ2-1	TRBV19	CASRAGTGGYNEQFF	TGTGCCAGCAGGGCCGGGACAGGGGGTTACAATGAGCAGTTCTTC
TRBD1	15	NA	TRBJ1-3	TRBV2	CASSEGQGAGNTIYF	TGTGCCAGCAGTGAGGGACAGGGGGCTGGAAACACCATATATTTT
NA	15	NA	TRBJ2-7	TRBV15	CATSGRVESSYEQYF	TGTGCCACCAGCGGCAGGGTCGAGAGCTCCTACGAGCAGTACTTC
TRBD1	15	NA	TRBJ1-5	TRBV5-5	CASSQGTDSNQPQHF	TGTGCCAGCAGCCAAGGGACAGATAGCAATCAGCCCCAGCATTTT
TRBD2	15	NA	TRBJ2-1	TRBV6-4	CASSDQGTSGGNQFF	TGTGCCAGCAGTGACCAAGGGACTAGCGGGGGTAACCAGTTCTTC
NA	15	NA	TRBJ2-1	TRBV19	CASSMGAGANNEQFF	TGTGCCAGTAGTATGGGTGCGGGGGCCAACAATGAGCAGTTCTTC
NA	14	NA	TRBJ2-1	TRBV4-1	CASSQASGSNEQFF	TGCGCCAGCAGCCAAGCTTCAGGATCGAATGAGCAGTTCTTC
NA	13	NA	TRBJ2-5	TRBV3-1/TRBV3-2	CASSQLDTQTQYF	TGTGCCAGCAGCCAATTGGACACGCAGACCCAGTACTTC
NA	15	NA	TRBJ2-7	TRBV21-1	CASSKLSQGVHEQYF	TGTGCCAGCAGCAAATTGTCACAGGGGGTCCACGAGCAGTACTTC
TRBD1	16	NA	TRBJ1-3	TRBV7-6	CASSQDRSFSGNTIYF	TGTGCCAGCAGCCAGGACAGGAGCTTCTCTGGAAACACCATATATTTT
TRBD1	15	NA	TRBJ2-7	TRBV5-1	CASSNRTGGSYEQYF	TGCGCCAGCAGCAACCGGACAGGGGGCTCCTACGAGCAGTACTTC
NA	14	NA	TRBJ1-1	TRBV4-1	CASSQERVATEAFF	TGCGCCAGCAGCCAAGAGCGGGTGGCCACTGAAGCTTTCTTT
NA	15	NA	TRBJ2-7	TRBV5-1	CASSLDGTFLYEQYF	TGCGCCAGCAGCTTGGATGGGACTTTTCTTTACGAGCAGTACTTC
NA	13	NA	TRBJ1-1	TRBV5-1	CASSLDRATEAFF	TGCGCCAGCAGCTTGGACAGGGCCACTGAAGCTTTCTTT
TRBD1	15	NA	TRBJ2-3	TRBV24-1	CATSVGGTGGDTQYF	TGTGCCACCAGTGTGGGAGGGACAGGGGGTGATACGCAGTATTTT
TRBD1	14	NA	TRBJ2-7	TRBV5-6	CASSSRDRNYEQYF	TGTGCCAGCAGTAGTAGGGACAGAAACTACGAGCAGTACTTC
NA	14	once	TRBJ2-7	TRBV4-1	CASSPTRSSYEQYF	TGCGCCAGCAGCCCTACCCGGTCCTCCTACGAGCAGTACTTC
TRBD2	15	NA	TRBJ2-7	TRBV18	CASSVGLAGLYEQYF	TGTGCCAGCTCAGTGGGACTAGCGGGATTGTACGAGCAGTACTTC
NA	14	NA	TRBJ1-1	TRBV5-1	CASSPGHLNTEAFF	TGCGCCAGCAGCCCCGGACATCTGAACACTGAAGCTTTCTTT
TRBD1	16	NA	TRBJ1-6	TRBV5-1	CASSFGPGQGNSPLHF	TGCGCCAGCAGCTTCGGACCGGGACAGGGGAATTCACCCCTCCACTTT
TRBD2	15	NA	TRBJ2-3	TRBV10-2	CASRLTSGGTDTQYF	TGCGCCAGCAGACTCACTAGCGGGGGCACAGATACGCAGTATTTT
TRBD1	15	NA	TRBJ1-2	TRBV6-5	CASSTGTGSIYGYTF	TGTGCCAGCAGCACCGGGACAGGGAGCATCTATGGCTACACCTTC
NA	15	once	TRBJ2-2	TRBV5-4	CASSQGLRNTGELFF	TGTGCCAGCAGTCAGGGACTCAGAAACACCGGGGAGCTGTTTTTT
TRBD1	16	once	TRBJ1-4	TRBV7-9	CASSLERTGAYEKLFF	TGTGCCAGCAGCTTAGAGAGGACAGGTGCCTATGAAAAACTGTTTTTT
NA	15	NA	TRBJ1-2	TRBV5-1	CASSLDGTTNYGYTF	TGCGCCAGCAGCTTGGATGGCACTACTAACTATGGCTACACCTTC
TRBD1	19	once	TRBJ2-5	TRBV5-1	CASSRLLKQDRGGGETQYF	TGCGCCAGCAGCCGACTTCTGAAACAGGACAGGGGAGGAGGAGAGACCCAGTACTTC
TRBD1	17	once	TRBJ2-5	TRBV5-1	CASSFEASTGVRETQYF	TGCGCCAGCAGCTTTGAGGCCTCCACAGGGGTGAGGGAGACCCAGTACTTC
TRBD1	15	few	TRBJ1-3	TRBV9	CASSVEQGKGNTIYF	TGTGCCAGCAGCGTAGAACAGGGGAAAGGAAACACCATATATTTT
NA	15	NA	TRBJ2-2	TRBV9	CASSVAITDTGELFF	TGTGCCAGCAGCGTAGCCATCACTGACACCGGGGAGCTGTTTTTT
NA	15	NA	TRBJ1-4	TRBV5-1	CASSKSGTTNEKLFF	TGCGCCAGCAGCAAATCCGGGACTACTAATGAAAAACTGTTTTTT
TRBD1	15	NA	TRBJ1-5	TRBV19	CASSIATGGNQPQHF	TGTGCCAGTAGTATAGCGACAGGGGGCAATCAGCCCCAGCATTTT
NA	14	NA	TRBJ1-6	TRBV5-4	CASSLVPGVSPLHF	TGTGCCAGCAGCTTGGTGCCAGGGGTTTCACCCCTCCACTTT
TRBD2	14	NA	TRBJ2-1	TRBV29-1	CSVVVSGGAREQFF	TGCAGCGTTGTGGTTAGCGGGGGGGCCCGTGAGCAGTTCTTC
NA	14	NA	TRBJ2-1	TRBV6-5	CASVRGNSYNEQFF	TGTGCCAGCGTGAGGGGGAACTCCTACAATGAGCAGTTCTTC
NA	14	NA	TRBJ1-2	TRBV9	CASSGQRGNYGYTF	TGTGCCAGCAGCGGCCAGAGAGGAAACTATGGCTACACCTTC
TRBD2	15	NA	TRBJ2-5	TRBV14	CASSLTSGVQETQYF	TGTGCCAGCAGCCTGACTAGCGGGGTACAAGAGACCCAGTACTTC